The 21 T cell receptor beta chains below were found in one sample sequenced in a study of shared clonotypes between healthy human individuals (dated by TCRdb to the early 2020s). The library was prepared using the immunoSEQ multiplex PCR assay. TCRdb mirrors the immuneACCESS table, restricted to in-frame sequences. Some clones are absent from its copies; in checked studies, under half trace to an unresolved V gene, and the reason for the others is unknown. The sample data list some 2 million clones, and about 95% of these were observed just once. Of the sample, roughly 1% falls within the top ten clones. CD8 naive samples consisted of CD45RO-negative cells that were positively selected for CCR7, yielding a CD45RA+CCR7+ population without TemRA cells. Sequencing was carried out using naive CD8+ T cells sorted from blood. Sample cell subset or site, as interpreted from the label and publication: CD45RA+CCR7+. Receptors were obtained from a man aged 18 to 30 in good health.

The chain uses TRBV4-1 and TRBJ2-1; TRBD2 matches 10 bases. The V gene end was trimmed by 3 bases and the J gene end by 5 bases; junction bases not matched to a gene: 7. There are 16 residues in the CDR3. Germline V CDR1 and CDR2: MGHRA, YSYEKL. The DNA of the CDR3 is TGCGCCAGCAGCCACCCAGCGGGGGGGCTCGACAATGAGCAGTTCTTC. Translating it yields CASSHPAGGLDNEQFF.

This rearrangement joins TRBV18 to TRBJ1-2; TRBD1 aligns across 12 bases. Trimming cost V 0 bases and J 5 bases; bases outside gene matches: 10. CDR1 and CDR2 from the germline V gene are KGHSH and LQKENI. This CDR3 has 18 residues. The CDR3 is CASSPPPGQGATPYGYTF. The CDR3 nucleotides are TGTGCCAGCTCACCACCGCCGGGACAGGGGGCTACTCCGTATGGCTACACCTTC.

Turning to this clone: This specimen includes other DNA sequences encoding the same CDR3. The gene calls are TRBV7-9 and TRBJ2-3; D gene unclear. Germline V gene sequence: CDR1 SEHNR, CDR2 FQNEAQ (reference sequence). The CDR3 covers 12 residues. With 4 bases removed from V and 4 bases from J, the gap between germline ends came to 6 bases. As DNA, the CDR3 is TGTGCCAGCAGCTCTCAGTCAGATACGCAGTATTTT. This sequence encodes CASSSQSDTQYF. The variable domain in full, with the rest retrieved from reference TRBV7-9 and TRBJ2-3, is DTGVSQNPRHKITKRGQNVTFRCDPISEHNRLYWYRQTLGQGPEFLTYFQNEAQLEKSRLLSDRFSAERPKGSFSTLEIQRTEQGDSAMYLCASSSQSDTQYFGPGTRLTVL.

Comments on this clone: The identical CDR3 is also encoded by other nucleotide sequences in the sample. The chain couples TRBV9 to TRBJ2-3; 12 nucleotides match TRBD2. The ends lost 3 bases at V and 3 bases at J; junction bases unmatched: 5. The CDR3 has 16 amino acids. Germline-derived CDR1 and CDR2 are SGDLS and YYNGEE. The DNA for the CDR3 is TGTGCCAGCAGCGCGGGGACTAGCGGGTTGACAGATACGCAGTATTTT. This sequence encodes CASSAGTSGLTDTQYF.

J is TRBJ1-2 and V is TRBV7-9, with D possibly TRBD1 on 5 matching bases. V lost 5 bases, J lost 2 bases, and 9 bases lay in between. The CDR3 has 13 residues. CDR1 and CDR2 from the germline V gene are SEHNR and FQNEAQ (reference sequence). CDR3 DNA sequence: TGTGCCAGCAGCGCACCAGGGAACTATGGCTACACCTTC. Translation gives CASSAPGNYGYTF.

V is TRBV11-2 and J is TRBJ2-1, with 8 nucleotides matching TRBD1. V lost 5 bases and J lost 6; bases outside the gene matches: 18. Germline V gene lookup returns CDR1 SGHAT and CDR2 FQNNGV. This CDR3 comprises 18 residues. CDR3 in DNA: TGTGCCAGCAGCCCGACTTCAGGGGGGCAGGGGGCTGGCAATGAGCAGTTCTTC. Translating gives CASSPTSGGQGAGNEQFF.

This chain links TRBV14 with TRBJ2-1, with no clear D. Germline-derived CDR1 and CDR2 are SGHDN and FVKESK. CDR3 length equals 15 residues. V dropped 3 bases and J dropped 9 bases, with 18 bases sitting between them. Here the CDR3 DNA reads TGTGCCAGCAGCCAGCTCGAAAAAGGACCCCTTGAGCAGTTCTTC. Translating gives CASSQLEKGPLEQFF.

J is TRBJ1-1 and V is TRBV29-1; tentative D call: TRBD1 (5 bases). Trimming removed 2 bases at V and 6 bases at J, with 10 bases between. The CDR3 sequence is 12 residues long. Germline CDR1 and CDR2: SQVTM and ANQGSEA. The CDR3 bases are TGCAGCGTTGAATGGGGGGTCCCTGAAGCTTTCTTT. This sequence encodes CSVEWGVPEAFF.

The chain is built from TRBV10-3 and TRBJ1-6; 7 bases map to TRBD1. V lost 6 bases and J lost 7; bases outside the gene matches: 9. Germline loops: CDR1 ENHRY, CDR2 SYGVKD. CDR3 length equals 15 residues. DNA for the CDR3: TGTGCCATCAGCCGGGACAGTGGGTTAAATTCACCCCTCCACTTT. Translation gives CAISRDSGLNSPLHF.

As for this clone: This sample includes further DNA sequences coding for the same CDR3. The chain joins TRBV13 to TRBJ1-2, with TRBD1 identical over 8 bases. After removal of 5 bases from V and 4 bases from J, the junction contained 3 bases not matched to a gene. The germline CDR1 and CDR2 sequences are PRHDT and FYEKMQ (reference sequence). The CDR3 runs 13 residues. This chain's CDR3 is CASSEDRAYGYTF. In DNA, the CDR3 is TGTGCCAGCAGCGAGGACAGGGCCTATGGCTACACCTTC.

This clone came up once. CDR3 in amino acids: CASSSGLRSSYNSPLHF. CDR3 bases: TGTGCCAGCAGCTCCGGACTGAGGAGCTCCTATAATTCACCCCTCCACTTT. The chain joins TRBV11-2 to TRBJ1-6; no firm D call. Trimming pared 4 bases from V and 0 bases from J, leaving 13 bases between. The CDR3 is 17 residues long. The germline V gene encodes CDR1 SGHAT and CDR2 FQNNGV.

The gene calls are TRBV6-5 and TRBJ2-7; D is possibly TRBD1 or TRBD2 (6 bases each). V lost 6 bases to trimming and J lost 4 bases, with 19 bases between them. The CDR3 loop spans 15 amino acids. Germline-derived CDR1 and CDR2 are MNHEY and SVGAGI. The CDR3 spells CASSPGDFKHYEQYF. CDR3 nucleotides: TGTGCCAGCAGCCCAGGGGACTTTAAGCATTACGAGCAGTACTTC.

The genes are TRBV10-3 and TRBJ2-3; 8 bases line up with TRBD2. CDR1 is ENHRY and CDR2 is SYGVKD in the germline V gene. CDR3 length: 14 amino acids. Trimming at V came to 8 bases and at J to 0 bases, leaving 4 bases not matched to a gene. CDR3 nucleotides: TGTGCCATCTCCGGGGGGGGCAGCACAGATACGCAGTATTTT. Translation: CAISGGGSTDTQYF.

The chain combines TRBV6-1 with TRBJ2-7; D is possibly TRBD1 (6 bases). The CDR3 extends over 17 amino acids. V was clipped by 2 bases and J by 2 bases, with 19 bases between them. Germline assignment: CDR1 MNHNS and CDR2 SASEGT. The CDR3 nucleotides read TGTGCCAGCAGTGAAATGGCAGGGACAATAACTACCTACGAGCAGTACTTC. It encodes CASSEMAGTITTYEQYF.

In its sample, this clone was seen a few times. Other DNA sequences in this specimen translate into the identical CDR3. The V call is TRBV9, the J call TRBJ1-5; D perhaps matches TRBD1 (5 bases). Deletions cut 3 bases from V and 0 bases from J, with 7 bases between. Germline assignment: CDR1 SGDLS and CDR2 YYNGEE. CDR3 size: 14 residues. The CDR3 loop reads CASSAGVSNQPQHF. Here the CDR3 DNA reads TGTGCCAGCAGCGCGGGGGTTAGCAATCAGCCCCAGCATTTT. The entire variable domain, with the rest obtained from reference TRBV9 and TRBJ1-5, is as follows: DSGVTQTPKHLITATGQRVTLRCSPRSGDLSVYWYQQSLDQGLQFLIQYYNGEERAKGNILERFSAQQFPDLHSELNLSSLELGDSALYFCASSAGVSNQPQHFGDGTRLSIL.

The chain combines TRBV7-9 with TRBJ2-1; D is uncertain. V lost 3 bases and J lost 11, with 8 bases in between. Germline V CDR1 and CDR2: SEHNR, FQNEAQ (reference sequence). This CDR3 region has 11 residues. CDR3 in DNA: TGTGCCAGCAGCTTTCAGTCCAAGCAGTTCTTC. It specifies CASSFQSKQFF.

The chain uses TRBV11-1 and TRBJ2-7; no definite D call. The V gene's germline CDR1 is SGHAT and CDR2 FQDESV (reference sequence). This CDR3 has 11 amino acids. V lost 6 bases to trimming and J lost 0 bases, with 3 bases between them. The DNA for the CDR3 is TGTGCCAGCAGGACCTCCTACGAGCAGTACTTC. It encodes CASRTSYEQYF.

J is TRBJ2-7 and V is TRBV11-2; possible D gene TRBD1, 6 bases. CDR1 and CDR2 from the germline V gene are SGHAT and FQNNGV. CDR3 size: 17 residues. V shed 5 bases and J shed 4 bases, with 24 bases lying between them. CDR3 nucleotides: TGTGCCAGCAGCGATAGCAATACAGGGATAACCCAATACGAGCAGTACTTC. It yields the protein CASSDSNTGITQYEQYF. Drawing the rest from reference TRBV11-2 and TRBJ2-7, the complete variable domain is EAGVAQSPRYKIIEKRQSVAFWCNPISGHATLYWYQQILGQGPKLLIQFQNNGVVDDSQLPKDRFSAERLKGVDSTLKIQPAKLEDSAVYLCASSDSNTGITQYEQYFGPGTRLTVT.

In regard to this clone: The same CDR3 arises from other DNA sequences in this sample as well. This chain links TRBV9 with TRBJ2-3, with a weak D call TRBD1 (5 bases). Trimming stripped 0 bases from V and 3 bases from J, with 11 bases between. The CDR3 has 15 residues. Per the germline V gene, CDR1 is SGDLS and CDR2 is YYNGEE. CDR3: CASSVGAGYTDTQYF. CDR3 in DNA: TGTGCCAGCAGCGTAGGGGCAGGGTATACAGATACGCAGTATTTT. Full variable domain (rest looked up from reference TRBV9 and TRBJ2-3): DSGVTQTPKHLITATGQRVTLRCSPRSGDLSVYWYQQSLDQGLQFLIQYYNGEERAKGNILERFSAQQFPDLHSELNLSSLELGDSALYFCASSVGAGYTDTQYFGPGTRLTVL.

The CDR3 DNA reads as TGTGCCAGCAGCTTAGCCCGACTAGCGGGGGGGCATGGCTCCTACAATGAGCAGTTCTTC. Translation: CASSLARLAGGHGSYNEQFF. V gene TRBV7-6 combines with J gene TRBJ2-1, with 14 bases fitting TRBD2. This CDR3 is built from 20 residues. Per germline, CDR1 SGHVS and CDR2 FNYEAQ. Trimming removed 0 bases from V and 0 bases from J; junction bases left unmatched: 7. The variable domain in full, completed from reference TRBV7-6 and TRBJ2-1, reads GAGVSQSPRYKVTKRGQDVALRCDPISGHVSLYWYRQALGQGPEFLTYFNYEAQQDKSGLPNDRFSAERPEGSISTLTIQRTEQRDSAMYRCASSLARLAGGHGSYNEQFFGPGTRLTVL.

The rearrangement uses TRBV4-1 and TRBJ1-2; D unclear. Germline V gene data show CDR1 as MGHRA and CDR2 as YSYEKL. The ends were cut back, 0 bases at V and 3 bases at J, with 11 bases in the middle. CDR3 length equals 15 residues. CDR3 sequence: CASSQDSTEDYGYTF. As DNA, the CDR3 is TGCGCCAGCAGCCAAGATTCGACGGAAGACTATGGCTACACCTTC.